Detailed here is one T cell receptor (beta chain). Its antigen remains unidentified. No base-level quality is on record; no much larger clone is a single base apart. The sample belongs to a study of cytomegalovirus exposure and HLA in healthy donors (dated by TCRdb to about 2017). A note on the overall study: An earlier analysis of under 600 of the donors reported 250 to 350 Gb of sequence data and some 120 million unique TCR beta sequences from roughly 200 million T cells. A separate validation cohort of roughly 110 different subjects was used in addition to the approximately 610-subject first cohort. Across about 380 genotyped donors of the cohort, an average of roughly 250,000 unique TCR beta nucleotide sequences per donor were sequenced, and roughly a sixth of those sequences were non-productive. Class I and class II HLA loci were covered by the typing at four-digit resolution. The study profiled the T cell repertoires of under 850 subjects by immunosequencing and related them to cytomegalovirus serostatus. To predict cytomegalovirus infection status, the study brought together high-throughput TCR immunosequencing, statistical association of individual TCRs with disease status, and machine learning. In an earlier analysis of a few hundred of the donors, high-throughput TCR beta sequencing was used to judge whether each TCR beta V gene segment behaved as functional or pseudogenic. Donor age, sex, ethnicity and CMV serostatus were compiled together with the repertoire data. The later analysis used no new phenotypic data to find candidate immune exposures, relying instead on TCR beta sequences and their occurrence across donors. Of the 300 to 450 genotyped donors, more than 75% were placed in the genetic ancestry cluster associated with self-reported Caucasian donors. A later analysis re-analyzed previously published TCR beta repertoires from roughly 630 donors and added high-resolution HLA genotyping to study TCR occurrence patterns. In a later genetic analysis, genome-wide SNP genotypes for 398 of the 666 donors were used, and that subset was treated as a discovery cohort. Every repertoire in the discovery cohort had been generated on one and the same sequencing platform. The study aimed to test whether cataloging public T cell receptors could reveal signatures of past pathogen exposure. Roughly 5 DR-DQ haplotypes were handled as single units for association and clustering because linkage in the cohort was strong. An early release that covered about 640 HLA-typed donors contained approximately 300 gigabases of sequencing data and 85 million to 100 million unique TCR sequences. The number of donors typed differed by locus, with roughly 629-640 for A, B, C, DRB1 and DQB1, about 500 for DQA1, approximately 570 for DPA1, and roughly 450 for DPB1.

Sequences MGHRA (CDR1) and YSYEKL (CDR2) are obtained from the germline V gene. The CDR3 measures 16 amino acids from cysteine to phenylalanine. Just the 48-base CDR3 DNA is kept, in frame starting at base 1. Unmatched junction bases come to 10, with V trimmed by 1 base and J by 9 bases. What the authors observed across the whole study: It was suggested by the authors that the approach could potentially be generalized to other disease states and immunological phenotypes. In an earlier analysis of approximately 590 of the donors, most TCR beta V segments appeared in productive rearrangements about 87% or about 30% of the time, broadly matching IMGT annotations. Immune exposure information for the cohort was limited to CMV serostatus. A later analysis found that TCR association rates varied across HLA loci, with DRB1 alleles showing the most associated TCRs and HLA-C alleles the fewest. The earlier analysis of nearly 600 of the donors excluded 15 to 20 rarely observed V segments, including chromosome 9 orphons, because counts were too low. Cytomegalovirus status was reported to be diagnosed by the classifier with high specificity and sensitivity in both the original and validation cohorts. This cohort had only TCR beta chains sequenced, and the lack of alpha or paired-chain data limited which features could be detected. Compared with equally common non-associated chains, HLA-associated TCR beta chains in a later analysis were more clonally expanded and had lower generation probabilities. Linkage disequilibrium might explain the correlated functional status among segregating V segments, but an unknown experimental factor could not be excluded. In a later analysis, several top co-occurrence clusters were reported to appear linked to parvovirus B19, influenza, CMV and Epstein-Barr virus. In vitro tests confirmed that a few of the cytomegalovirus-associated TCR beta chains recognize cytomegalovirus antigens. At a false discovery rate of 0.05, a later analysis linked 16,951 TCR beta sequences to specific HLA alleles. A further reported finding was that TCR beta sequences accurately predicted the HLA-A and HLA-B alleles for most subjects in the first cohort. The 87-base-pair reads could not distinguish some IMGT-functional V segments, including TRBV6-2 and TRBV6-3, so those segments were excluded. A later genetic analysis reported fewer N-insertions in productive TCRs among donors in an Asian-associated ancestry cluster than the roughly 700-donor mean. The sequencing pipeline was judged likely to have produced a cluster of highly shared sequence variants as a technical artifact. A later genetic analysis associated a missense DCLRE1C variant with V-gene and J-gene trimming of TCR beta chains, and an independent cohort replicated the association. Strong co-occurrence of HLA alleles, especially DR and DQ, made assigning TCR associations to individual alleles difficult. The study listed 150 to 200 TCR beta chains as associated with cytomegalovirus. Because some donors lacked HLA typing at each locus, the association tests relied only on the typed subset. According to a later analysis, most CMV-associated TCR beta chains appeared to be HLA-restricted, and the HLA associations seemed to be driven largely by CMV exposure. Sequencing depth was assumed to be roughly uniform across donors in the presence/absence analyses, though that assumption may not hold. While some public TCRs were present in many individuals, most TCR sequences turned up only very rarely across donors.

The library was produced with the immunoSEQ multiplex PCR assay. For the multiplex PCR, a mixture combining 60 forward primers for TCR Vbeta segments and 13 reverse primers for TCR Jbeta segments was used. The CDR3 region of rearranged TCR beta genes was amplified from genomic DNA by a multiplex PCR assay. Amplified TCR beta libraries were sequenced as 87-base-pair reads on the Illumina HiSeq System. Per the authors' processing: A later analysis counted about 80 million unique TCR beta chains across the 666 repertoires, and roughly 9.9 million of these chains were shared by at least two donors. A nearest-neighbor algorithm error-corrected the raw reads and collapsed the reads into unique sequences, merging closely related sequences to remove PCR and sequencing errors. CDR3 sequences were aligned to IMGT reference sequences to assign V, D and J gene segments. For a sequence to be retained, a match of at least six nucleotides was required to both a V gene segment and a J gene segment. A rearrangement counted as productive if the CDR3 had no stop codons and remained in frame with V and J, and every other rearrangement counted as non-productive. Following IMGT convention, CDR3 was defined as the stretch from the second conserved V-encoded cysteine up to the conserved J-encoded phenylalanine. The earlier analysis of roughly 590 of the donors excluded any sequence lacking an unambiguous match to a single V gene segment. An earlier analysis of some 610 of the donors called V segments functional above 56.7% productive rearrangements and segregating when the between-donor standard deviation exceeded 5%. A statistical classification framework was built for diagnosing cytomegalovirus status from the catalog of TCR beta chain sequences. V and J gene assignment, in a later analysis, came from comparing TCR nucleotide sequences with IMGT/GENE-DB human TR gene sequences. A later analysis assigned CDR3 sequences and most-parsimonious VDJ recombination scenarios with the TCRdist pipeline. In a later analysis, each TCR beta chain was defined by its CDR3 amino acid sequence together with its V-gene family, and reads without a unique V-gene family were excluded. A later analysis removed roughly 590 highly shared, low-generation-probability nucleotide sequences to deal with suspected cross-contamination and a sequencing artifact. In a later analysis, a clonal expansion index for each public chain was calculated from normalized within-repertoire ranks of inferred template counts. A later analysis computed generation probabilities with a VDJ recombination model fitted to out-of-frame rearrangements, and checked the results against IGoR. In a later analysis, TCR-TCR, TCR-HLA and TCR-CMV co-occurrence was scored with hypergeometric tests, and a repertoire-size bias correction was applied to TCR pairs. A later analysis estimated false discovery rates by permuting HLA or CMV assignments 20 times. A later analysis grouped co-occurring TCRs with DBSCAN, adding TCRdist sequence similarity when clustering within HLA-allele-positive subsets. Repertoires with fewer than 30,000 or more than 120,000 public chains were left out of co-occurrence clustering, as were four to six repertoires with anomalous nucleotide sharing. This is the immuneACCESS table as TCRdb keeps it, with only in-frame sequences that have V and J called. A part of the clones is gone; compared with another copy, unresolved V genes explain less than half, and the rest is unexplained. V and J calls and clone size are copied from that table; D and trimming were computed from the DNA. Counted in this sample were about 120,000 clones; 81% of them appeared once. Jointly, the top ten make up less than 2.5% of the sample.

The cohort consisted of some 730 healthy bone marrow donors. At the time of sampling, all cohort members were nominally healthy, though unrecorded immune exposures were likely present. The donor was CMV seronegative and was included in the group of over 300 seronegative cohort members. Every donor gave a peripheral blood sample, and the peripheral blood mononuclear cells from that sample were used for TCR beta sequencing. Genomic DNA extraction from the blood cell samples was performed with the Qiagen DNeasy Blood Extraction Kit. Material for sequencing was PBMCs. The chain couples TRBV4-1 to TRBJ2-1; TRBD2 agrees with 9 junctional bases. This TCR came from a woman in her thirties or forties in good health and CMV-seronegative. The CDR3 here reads CASSQVSGSLRPEQFF. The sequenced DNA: TGCGCCAGCAGCCAAGTTAGCGGGAGCCTGCGTCCTGAGCAGTTCTTC.